These T cell receptor beta chains were read from a single sample in a study of control samples from healthy donors and cancer patients. Profiling relied on immunoSEQ multiplex PCR, and the TCRdb table lists in-frame clones only, not all of them. In the table there are about 250,000 clones, roughly four fifths of which are singletons. Material: PBMCs. All receptors come from a woman aged 55-69 years with lung cancer. CDR3s leave out the opening cysteine and the closing phenylalanine or tryptophan.

TRBV5-5	TRBJ1-5	ASSWDRVNQPQH
TRBV6-2/TRBV6-3	TRBJ2-2	ASSDLGGTNTGELF
TRBV4-2	TRBJ2-2	ASSQENRRNTGELF
TRBV7-9	TRBJ1-4	ASSLLANEKLF
TRBV6-5	TRBJ1-2	ASSTGGPSYGYT
TRBV7-3	TRBJ2-1	ASSDNRGGNEQF
TRBV7-5	TRBJ1-1	VRSLVLSEAF
TRBV7-2	TRBJ1-6	ASSLLKGGNSPLH
TRBV5-1	TRBJ2-2	ASSKGISGELF
TRBV9	TRBJ2-3	ASSFPPRGDTQY
TRBV19	TRBJ1-5	ASSPGGGSNQPQH
TRBV9	TRBJ1-3	ASSLGTPGNTIY
TRBV12-3/TRBV12-4	TRBJ2-1	ASSPGTSGGQF
TRBV6-5	TRBJ2-5	ASSWGQERETQY
TRBV5-5	TRBJ1-5	ASSPIGNQPQH
TRBV18	TRBJ1-1	ASSPLSGTEAF
TRBV11-3	TRBJ2-5	ASSAGRGRGETQY
TRBV5-1	TRBJ1-6	ASSLRTANSPLH
TRBV7-7	TRBJ2-3	ASSPSLGGTDTQY
TRBV5-1	TRBJ2-3	ASSPGTDTDTQY
TRBV5-6	TRBJ2-5	ASSLGKLVSQETQY
TRBV5-1	TRBJ1-6	ASTTGEGNSPLH
TRBV5-1	TRBJ1-6	ASSLVGDSPLH
TRBV6-4	TRBJ1-3	ASTPTTAHYSGNTIY
TRBV7-8	TRBJ2-3	ASSLGASASTDTQY
TRBV27	TRBJ1-1	ASSFGSGDTEAF
TRBV9	TRBJ2-5	ASSVDGGAGETQY
TRBV6-1	TRBJ2-7	ASSEMGGTYSYEQY
TRBV30	TRBJ2-5	AWSQGFRETQY
TRBV7-9	TRBJ1-6	ASSFSTGGGSPLH
TRBV5-1	TRBJ1-1	ASSFAGRTEAF
TRBV28	TRBJ2-3	ASSLPGTDTQY
TRBV24-1	TRBJ2-1	ATSDIGTSNEQF
TRBV7-2	TRBJ2-5	ASSLGGQQTQY
TRBV5-1	TRBJ2-1	ASSLVSNNEQF
TRBV5-1	TRBJ2-1	ASSPGGGAYNEQF
TRBV7-3	TRBJ1-1	ASSLTRDAEAF
TRBV5-1	TRBJ1-5	ASSLETGANQPQH
TRBV6-1	TRBJ1-2	ASSEGAGGYGYT
TRBV30	TRBJ2-1	AWHKGAGGRNEQF
TRBV4-1	TRBJ1-4	ASSQEIATNEKLF
TRBV11-2	TRBJ1-3	ASSVGWGDTIY
TRBV5-5	TRBJ1-2	ASSLVRDRVYGYT
TRBV7-8	TRBJ1-2	ASSSGQLYGYT
TRBV4-1	TRBJ1-1	ASSLNRGGNTEAF
TRBV19	TRBJ2-7	ASSPSGRDARGGYEQY
TRBV5-1	TRBJ1-5	ASSLGGSNQPQH
TRBV6-5	TRBJ1-1	ASSLYGPTNTEAF
TRBV10-3	TRBJ2-3	AISPGTPDTQY
TRBV7-3	TRBJ2-5	ASSLGSLETQY
TRBV29-1	TRBJ1-1	SVFDRLREAF
TRBV12-5	TRBJ2-4	ASGRGGPAHQNIQY
TRBV5-1	TRBJ1-2	ASSLVGLSGYT
TRBV24-1	TRBJ1-1	ATRWAF
TRBV27	TRBJ1-6	ASSLTMELNSPLH
TRBV5-1	TRBJ2-5	ASSLGGPQETQY
TRBV27	TRBJ2-2	ASSSWDGGELF
TRBV30	TRBJ2-3	AWSAGRTDTQY